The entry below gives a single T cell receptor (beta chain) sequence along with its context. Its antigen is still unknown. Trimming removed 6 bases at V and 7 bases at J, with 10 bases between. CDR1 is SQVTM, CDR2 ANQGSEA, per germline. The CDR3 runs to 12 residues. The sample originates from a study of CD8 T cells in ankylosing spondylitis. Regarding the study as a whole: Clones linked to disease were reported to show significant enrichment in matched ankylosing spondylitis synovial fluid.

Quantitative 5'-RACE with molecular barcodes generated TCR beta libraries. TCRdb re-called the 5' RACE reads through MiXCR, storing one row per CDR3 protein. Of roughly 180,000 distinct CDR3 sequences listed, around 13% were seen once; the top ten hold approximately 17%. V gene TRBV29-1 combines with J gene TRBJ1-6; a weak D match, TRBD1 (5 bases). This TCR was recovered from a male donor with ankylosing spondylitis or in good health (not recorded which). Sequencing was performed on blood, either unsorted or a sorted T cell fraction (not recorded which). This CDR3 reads CSVRDENSPLHF. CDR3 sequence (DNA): TGCAGCGTCCGGGACGAGAATTCACCCCTCCACTTT.